The clone carrying this TCR beta chain was seen once. The CDR3 is made up of 13 amino acids. In germline, CDR1 is GTSNPN, CDR2 SVGIG (reference sequence). V was cut by 2 bases and J by 4 bases, with 12 bases left in between. The entry originates in a study of shared clonotypes between healthy human individuals. The naive CD8 fraction comprised CD45RO-negative cells positively selected for CCR7 and excluded terminally differentiated effector memory CD45RA+ cells. Sorted-subset replicate PCR reactions contained 200 to 250 ng DNA, corresponding to roughly 29,000 T cell genomes. Assay: immunoSEQ multiplex PCR; the TCRdb copy retains only in-frame clones and omits some. Of more than 2 million clones in the sample, less than 95% were seen once.

This receptor was identified in a young man in good health. The chain employs TRBV30 and TRBJ2-7; possibly TRBD1 for D (6 bases). Sequenced sample: naive CD8+ T cells sorted from blood. The CDR3 DNA sequence: TGTGCCTGGAGTAGTACAGGGACGTACGAGCAGTACTTC. Translating it yields CAWSSTGTYEQYF.